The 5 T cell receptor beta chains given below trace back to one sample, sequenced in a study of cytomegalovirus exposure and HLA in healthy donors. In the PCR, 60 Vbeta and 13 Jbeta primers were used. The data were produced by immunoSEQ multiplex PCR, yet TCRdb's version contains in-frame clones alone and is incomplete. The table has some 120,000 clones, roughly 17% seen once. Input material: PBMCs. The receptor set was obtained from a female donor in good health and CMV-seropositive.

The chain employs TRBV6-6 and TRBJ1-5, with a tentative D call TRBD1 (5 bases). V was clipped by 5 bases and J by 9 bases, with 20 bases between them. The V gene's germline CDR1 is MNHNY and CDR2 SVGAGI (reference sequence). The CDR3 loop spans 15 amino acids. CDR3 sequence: CASSPEGTRGGPQHF. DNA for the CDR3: TGTGCCAGCAGTCCCGAAGGGACGCGCGGGGGGCCCCAGCATTTT.

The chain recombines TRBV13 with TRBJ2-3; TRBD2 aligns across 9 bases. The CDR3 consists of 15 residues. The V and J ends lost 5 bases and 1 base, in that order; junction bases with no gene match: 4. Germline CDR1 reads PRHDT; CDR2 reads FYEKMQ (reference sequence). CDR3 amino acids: CASSPSGRRTDTQYF. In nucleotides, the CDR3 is TGTGCCAGCAGCCCAAGCGGGAGGCGCACAGATACGCAGTATTTT.

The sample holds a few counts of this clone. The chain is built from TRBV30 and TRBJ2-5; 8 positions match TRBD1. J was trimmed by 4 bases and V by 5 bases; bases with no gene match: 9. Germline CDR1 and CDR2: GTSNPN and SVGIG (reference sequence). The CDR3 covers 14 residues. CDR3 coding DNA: TGTGCCTGGGGGCAGGGGGCATCGGGAGAGACCCAGTACTTC. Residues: CAWGQGASGETQYF.

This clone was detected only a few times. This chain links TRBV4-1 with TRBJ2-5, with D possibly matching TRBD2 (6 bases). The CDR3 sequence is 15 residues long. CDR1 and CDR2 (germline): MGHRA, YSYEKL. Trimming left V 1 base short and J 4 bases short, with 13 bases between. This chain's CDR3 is CASSQGGAGRETQYF. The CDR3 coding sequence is TGCGCCAGCAGCCAAGGAGGGGCGGGAAGAGAGACCCAGTACTTC.

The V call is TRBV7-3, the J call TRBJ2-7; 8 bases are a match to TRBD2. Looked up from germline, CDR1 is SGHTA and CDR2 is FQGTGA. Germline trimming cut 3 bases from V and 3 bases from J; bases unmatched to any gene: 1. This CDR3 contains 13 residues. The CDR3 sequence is CASSFTSGYEQYF. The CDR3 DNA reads TGTGCCAGCAGCTTCACTAGCGGCTACGAGCAGTACTTC.